The T cell receptor beta chain described here comes from a study of cytomegalovirus exposure and HLA in healthy donors. Findings of the study overall: The authors later found most CMV-associated TCR beta chains appeared HLA-restricted. According to the study, approximately 150 TCR beta chains were cytomegalovirus-associated. For TCR beta chains, V- and J-gene trimming was later linked to a missense DCLRE1C variant.

The V and J ends lost 4 bases and 5 bases, in that order; junction bases with no gene match: 9. The CDR3 contains 16 residues. CDR1 and CDR2 from the germline V gene are MGHDK and SYGVNS. A note on this clone: Its antigen is not identified.

60 Vbeta and 13 Jbeta primers were used in PCR. Libraries were prepared by immunoSEQ multiplex PCR; TCRdb keeps only in-frame clonotypes and omits some of them. The sample records about 180,000 clones, over 65% being singletons. Sequences were obtained from PBMCs. The TCR originated in a man aged 18 to 29 in good health and CMV-seronegative. This chain joins TRBV25-1 and TRBJ1-5; 9 nucleotides line up with TRBD1. In DNA form, the CDR3 reads TGTGCCAGCAGTGCCGGCGGGGACAGGGACCATCAGCCCCAGCATTTT. Encoded protein: CASSAGGDRDHQPQHF.